One T cell receptor beta chain is described in this entry. Germline assignment: CDR1 SGHKS and CDR2 YYEKEE (reference sequence). The CDR3 covers 16 residues. J gave up 0 bases and V 3 bases, and 5 bases lay outside the gene matches. Enrolled through a virtual design, the participants were between roughly 18 and 90 years of age and came from 24 US areas. This sample stems from a study of blood T cell repertoires in COVID-19. Original analysis: Reference gene primer amplification yielded estimated nucleated cell counts. TCRdb's table, derived via immunoSEQ multiplex PCR, lists solely in-frame clones and lacks some. The V and J calls and the clone size are those of that table, but D and trimming were determined from the DNA. This repertoire shows about 280,000 clones, about 91% found once; its top ten account for approximately 2.7%.

Sample: PBMCs or T cells enriched from blood (not recorded which). This chain links TRBV5-5 with TRBJ2-1; 8 bases line up with TRBD2. The TCR was taken from a man between 40 and 49 years old who had been exposed to COVID-19. The CDR3 here is CASSSGGLVSYNEQFF. The CDR3, as DNA: TGTGCCAGCAGCTCGGGGGGACTAGTCTCCTACAATGAGCAGTTCTTC.